The 11 T cell receptor beta chains presented below share a single source sample, sequenced in a study of T cells in women clearing cervical HPV infection. Here immunoSEQ multiplex PCR was the method, and the copy in TCRdb shows in-frame clones only, minus some. This sample's clone table lists around 9,200 clones. The source material was blood buffy coat. These TCRs come from a woman between 18 and 70 years old with a cervical HPV16 infection that either progressed to CIN3+ or cleared (not recorded which).

Measured by frequency, this clone is medium-sized. Read coverage stops 3 residues before the CDR3 terminus; the germline J gene supplies the remainder. The V call is TRBV7-9, the J call TRBJ2-3, with a tentative D call TRBD2 (5 bases). The CDR3 covers 14 residues. Per germline, CDR1 SEHNR and CDR2 FQNEAQ (reference sequence). Trimming stripped 4 bases from V and 5 bases from J, with 13 bases between. The CDR3 here is CASSSSIGVDTQYF. The sequenced CDR3 bases are TGTGCCAGCAGCTCCTCGATCGGGGTAGATACG.

This clone is medium-sized by frequency. The read gets to within 3 residues of the CDR3 end, and the germline J gene fills in the rest. The chain links TRBV20-1 to TRBJ2-3, with TRBD2 identical over 11 bases. This CDR3 is 18 amino acids long. Germline trimming cut 1 base from V and 0 bases from J; bases unmatched to any gene: 9. Germline V gene lookup returns CDR1 DFQATT and CDR2 SNEGSKA (reference sequence). CDR3 amino acids: CSARATSGGSLSTDTQYF. CDR3 DNA, as far as it was read: TGCAGTGCTAGAGCTACTAGCGGGGGTTCGTTGAGCACAGATACG.

As to this clone: Read data end 3 residues before the CDR3 end; the end is taken from the germline J gene. This rearrangement joins TRBV18 to TRBJ1-2; D might be TRBD1 (6 bases). Per germline, CDR1 KGHSH and CDR2 LQKENI. The CDR3 contains 16 residues. The CDR3 region is CASSPGDPNTGPDYTF. CDR3 DNA, as far as it was read: TGTGCCAGCTCACCTGGAGACCCGAACACAGGGCCCGAC.

This clone is called medium-sized based on its frequency. The read gets to within 3 residues of the CDR3 end, and the germline J gene fills in the rest. This chain joins TRBV5-1 and TRBJ2-3; TRBD2 aligns across 7 bases. J was trimmed by 0 bases and V by 0 bases; bases with no gene match: 4. The germline gives CDR1 SGHRS, CDR2 YFSETQ. There are 16 residues in the CDR3. The sequenced part of the CDR3 DNA is TGCGCCAGCAGCTTGGGAGCGGGACCCAGCACAGATACG. Its translation is CASSLGAGPSTDT. The complete CDR3 sequence is CASSLGAGPSTDTQYF.

Comments on this clone: Read coverage stops 3 residues before the CDR3 terminus; the germline J gene supplies the remainder. V usage is TRBV12-3 or TRBV12-4 and J usage is TRBJ1-1; D unclear. Trimming left V 2 bases short and J 4 bases short, with 11 bases between. There are 14 residues in the CDR3. The CDR3 is CASSLFQAGTEAFF. The part of the CDR3 DNA that was read is TGTGCCAGCAGTTTATTCCAGGCGGGCACTGAA.

CDR3: CSAESGGTDTQYF. The covered CDR3 bases are TGCAGTGCCGAGAGCGGGGGCACAGATACG. The V and J genes are TRBV20-1 and TRBJ2-3; 7 bases match TRBD2. The DNA ends 3 residues before the CDR3 does, and the rest of the CDR3 is filled in from the germline J gene. This CDR3 comprises 13 residues. CDR1 is DFQATT and CDR2 is SNEGSKA in the germline V gene (reference sequence). V shed 6 bases, J shed 1 base, and the junction held 4 bases outside the gene matches.

Comments on this clone: The CDR3 is cut off 3 residues early in the read; its end comes from the germline J gene. The genes are TRBV5-1 and TRBJ1-2; a weak D match, TRBD1 (6 bases). The germline V and J ends were trimmed by 4 bases and 0 bases, with 13 bases remaining between them. Germline loops: CDR1 SGHRS, CDR2 YFSETQ. CDR3 length: 15 residues. CDR3 amino acids: CASSPTGTSNYGYTF. The DNA read from the CDR3 is TGCGCCAGCAGCCCGACAGGAACCTCTAACTATGGC.

Details on this clone: The read stops 3 residues short of the end of the CDR3; the missing end is completed from the germline J gene. The chain employs TRBV11-1 and TRBJ1-4; D is unresolved. Between the trimmed V and J ends, which lost 2 bases and 5 bases, there was a span of 12 bases. This CDR3 spans 15 amino acids. CDR1 SGHAT and CDR2 FQDESV come from the germline V gene (reference sequence). The CDR3 bases that were read are TGTGCCAGCAGCTTACGAAGAGAACGGAATGAAAAA. It specifies CASSLRRERNEK. The CDR3 reads in full as CASSLRRERNEKLFF. Based on the CDR3 plus reference TRBV11-1 and TRBJ1-4, the full variable domain is EAEVAQSPRYKITEKSQAVAFWCDPISGHATLYWYRQILGQGPELLVQFQDESVVDDSQLPKDRFSAERLKGVDSTLKIQPAELGDSAMYLCASSLRRERNEKLFFGSGTQLSVL.

On this clone: From the germline J gene comes the end of the CDR3, since the read stops 3 residues before it. The rearrangement links TRBV10-2 to TRBJ2-1; 12 bases agree with TRBD2. The germline V gene encodes CDR1 WSHSY and CDR2 SAAADI. The CDR3 runs 14 residues. The J segment lost 9 bases and the V segment lost 8 bases, leaving 8 bases of the junction unmatched. CDR3 region: CASSALAGGGEQFF. The sequenced part of the CDR3 DNA is TGCGCCAGCTCTGCTCTAGCGGGGGGGGGTGAG.

Remarks on this clone: The CDR3 end lies 3 residues beyond the end of the read and is filled in from the germline J gene. V is TRBV3-1 (or the pseudogene TRBV3-2) and J is TRBJ2-7, with TRBD1 as a possible D gene (6 bases). The CDR3 sequence is 14 residues long. V lost 1 base and J lost 6, with 13 bases in between. Germline V CDR1 and CDR2: LGHDT, YNNKEL (reference sequence). CDR3 bases read: TGTGCCAGCAGCCAAGTCAGGGGTCGGGGCGAG. Protein sequence: CASSQVRGRGE. The full CDR3 reads CASSQVRGRGEQYF.

The part of the CDR3 DNA that was read is TGCAGTGCTAGAGATAAGGACTACACCTACGAG. It codes for CSARDKDYTYE. The CDR3 in full is CSARDKDYTYEQYF. The chain joins TRBV20-1 to TRBJ2-7, with D perhaps matching TRBD2 (6 bases). The read gets to within 3 residues of the CDR3 end, and the germline J gene fills in the rest. Germline loops: CDR1 DFQATT, CDR2 SNEGSKA (reference sequence). V was trimmed by 0 bases and J by 2 bases, leaving 11 bases between them. The CDR3 length is 14 residues.